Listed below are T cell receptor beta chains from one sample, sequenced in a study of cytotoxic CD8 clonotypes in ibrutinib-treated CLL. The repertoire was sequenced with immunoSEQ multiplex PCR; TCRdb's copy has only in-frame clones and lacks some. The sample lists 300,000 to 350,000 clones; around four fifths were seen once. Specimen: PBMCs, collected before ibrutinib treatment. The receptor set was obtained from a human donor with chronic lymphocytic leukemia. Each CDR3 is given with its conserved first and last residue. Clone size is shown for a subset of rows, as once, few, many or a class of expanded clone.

CDR3 protein: CASSVGPGKYNEQFF
V gene: TRBV6-4
clone size: .

CDR3 protein: CASSLFGTGSTDTQYF
V gene: TRBV5-1
clone size: .

CDR3 protein: CASRAASGRRETQYF
V gene: TRBV2
clone size: few

CDR3 protein: CASSLTGTSFNEQFF
V gene: TRBV5-1
clone size: .

CDR3 protein: CASRPPGQGRSKLFF
V gene: TRBV4-1
clone size: .

CDR3 protein: CSVARTGGAYEQYF
V gene: TRBV29-1
clone size: .

CDR3 protein: CASSTRGRGTGELFF
V gene: TRBV27
clone size: few

CDR3 protein: CACSITYEQYF
V gene: TRBV30
clone size: .

CDR3 protein: CASSTTYEQYF
V gene: TRBV19
clone size: .

CDR3 protein: CAWSRGGQGFNQPQHF
V gene: TRBV30
clone size: .

CDR3 protein: CASTSPADTEAFF
V gene: TRBV19
clone size: .

CDR3 protein: CASSLRQGTDNEQFF
V gene: TRBV27
clone size: .

CDR3 protein: CATSKGPDRHYGYTF
V gene: TRBV15
clone size: once

CDR3 protein: CASSTDRDSNQPQHF
V gene: TRBV27
clone size: .

CDR3 protein: CASSLAGGANVLTF
V gene: TRBV7-9
clone size: .

CDR3 protein: CASSVYRDSNTDTQYF
V gene: TRBV7-9
clone size: .

CDR3 protein: CASSFSGVAGGPDTDTQYF
V gene: TRBV27
clone size: .

CDR3 protein: CASSQEAFRQDDNEQFF
V gene: TRBV5-4
clone size: .

CDR3 protein: CATSRARGFTYEQYF
V gene: TRBV15
clone size: .

CDR3 protein: CASSPQAGGHDEQFF
V gene: TRBV18
clone size: .

CDR3 protein: CASSQSTSGAGELFF
V gene: TRBV4-2
clone size: .

CDR3 protein: CASSLGRTGLYEQYF
V gene: TRBV11-2
clone size: .

CDR3 protein: CASSFVSSGNEKLFF
V gene: TRBV28
clone size: .